These 4 T cell receptor beta chains share one sample of origin, sequenced in a study of blood T cell repertoires in COVID-19. Profiling relied on immunoSEQ multiplex PCR, and the TCRdb table lists in-frame clones only, not all of them. Of 200,000 to 250,000 clones listed, roughly four fifths were seen once; the top ten hold approximately 7%. Sequenced sample: peripheral blood. The receptor source for this set is a woman between 45 and 65 years old with acute or convalescent COVID-19.

Comment on this clone: Relative to the germline gene, one junction end is altered; a read error may explain this. The rearrangement uses TRBV11-2 and TRBJ2-1; 10 bases fit TRBD2. CDR1 is SGHAT and CDR2 is FQNNGV in the germline V gene. The CDR3 spans 14 residues. The CDR3 DNA follows: TGTGCCAGCAGATTAGCGGGGGGCCACAATGAGCAGTTCTTC. Its protein is CASRLAGGHNEQFF.

V is TRBV18 and J is TRBJ2-1; 7 bases are shared with TRBD2. The germline gives CDR1 KGHSH, CDR2 LQKENI. The junction had 4 bases not matched to a gene; V was cut back by 6 bases and J by 5 bases. The CDR3 extends over 13 amino acids. The CDR3: CASSVAGHNEQFF. DNA of the CDR3: TGTGCCAGCTCTGTAGCGGGCCACAATGAGCAGTTCTTC.

This sequence joins TRBV5-1 and TRBJ1-6; 9 nucleotides agree with TRBD1. The CDR3 is made up of 15 amino acids. The V gene's germline CDR1 is SGHRS and CDR2 YFSETQ. V trimming: 3 bases; J trimming: 7 bases; junction bases outside the gene matches: 5. The CDR3 reads CASSSDGQGNSPLHF. The CDR3 coding sequence is TGCGCCAGCAGCTCGGACGGACAGGGGAATTCACCCCTCCACTTT.

The gene calls are TRBV5-1 and TRBJ1-1; 7 bases are shared with TRBD1. The CDR3 runs to 14 residues. Germline values: CDR1 SGHRS, CDR2 YFSETQ. Losses at the gene ends were 4 bases for V and 3 bases for J; bases not matched to a gene: 6. CDR3 sequence: CASSQTGVHTEAFF. The CDR3 coding sequence is TGCGCCAGCAGCCAAACAGGGGTCCACACTGAAGCTTTCTTT. The whole variable domain, remainder taken from reference TRBV5-1 and TRBJ1-1, is KAGVTQTPRYLIKTRGQQVTLSCSPISGHRSVSWYQQTPGQGLQFLFEYFSETQRNKGNFPGRFSGRQFSNSRSEMNVSTLELGDSALYLCASSQTGVHTEAFFGQGTRLTVV.